This T cell receptor beta chain is from a study of OX40 agonist ivuxolimab in advanced cancers. Study overall: Three dose-escalation patients had partial responses: one with hepatocellular carcinoma and two with cutaneous melanoma.

Method: immunoSEQ multiplex PCR; TCRdb's copy keeps in-frame clones and lacks some. The table records roughly 80,000 clones, about 86% of them present only once. Looked up from germline, CDR1 is MNHNY and CDR2 is SVGAGI (reference sequence). V was shortened by 5 bases and J by 4 bases, with 12 bases between the two germline ends. The CDR3 length is 14 residues. Details on this clone: No antigen is known for it.

Findings and caveats of the study: Low normalized T-cell clonal expansion also characterized some of the nonresponders.

The clonotype comes from an adult with an advanced solid tumor such as melanoma, head and neck, liver or kidney cancer. The sequences come from CD4+ or CD8+ T cells sorted from blood, collected in a trial of the OX40 agonist ivuxolimab. V and J are TRBV6-6 and TRBJ1-3; D uncertain. The CDR3 sequence is CASSNAPGGNTIYF. The CDR3 region has the DNA TGTGCCAGCAGTAACGCGCCGGGGGGAAACACCATATATTTT.